This TCR beta chain emerged from a study of blood T cell repertoires in COVID-19. Sequenced by immunoSEQ multiplex PCR; TCRdb stores in-frame clones only, minus some. The sample yields 55,000 to 65,000 clones, about 91% seen once. V trimming: 3 bases; J trimming: 0 bases; junction bases outside the gene matches: 7. Germline CDR1 reads WNHNN; CDR2 reads SYGVQD (reference sequence). The CDR3 extends over 18 amino acids. The chain carries TRBV10-1 and TRBJ1-5, with 11 positions matching TRBD1. The sequence derives from a woman aged 55-70 years with COVID-19, enrolled during active disease. The sequenced sample was peripheral blood. The CDR3 reads CASSDPGTGGPSNQPQHF. The DNA of the CDR3 is TGCGCCAGCAGTGATCCCGGGACAGGGGGTCCTAGCAATCAGCCCCAGCATTTT.